A selection of T cell receptor beta chains follows, all from one sample in a study of cytomegalovirus exposure and HLA in healthy donors. Sequenced by immunoSEQ multiplex PCR; TCRdb stores in-frame clones only, minus some. Among tens of thousands of clones listed, about 80% were seen once. The specimen sequenced was PBMCs. Receptor source: a male donor in good health and CMV-seronegative. The conserved cysteine and the conserved F or W are not part of the CDR3 here. Size is stated for part of the rows, as once, few or many counts, or as a class when the clone is expanded.

J,V,length,size,CDR3
TRBJ1-1,TRBV27,13,.,ASSLWPTGETEAF
TRBJ2-3,TRBV9,14,.,ASSILGQGATDTQY
TRBJ2-2,TRBV9,14,.,ASSLRLAENTGELF
TRBJ1-1,TRBV7-9,12,.,ASSLWPTNTEAF
TRBJ2-2,TRBV7-2,12,.,ASSFGTATGELF
TRBJ1-5,TRBV2,11,.,ASTSQVGQPQH
TRBJ1-3,TRBV7-9,13,.,ASMTGIVSGNTIY
TRBJ2-3,TRBV7-9,13,once,ASSPYRGRADTQY
TRBJ1-2,TRBV7-9,14,.,ASSFPPGQGAYGYT
TRBJ2-7,TRBV7-2,13,.,ASSHPAGGDYEQY
TRBJ1-2,TRBV7-8,12,.,ASSLGTGGSGYT
TRBJ1-2,TRBV19,11,.,ASSSDRVRGYT
TRBJ1-1,TRBV6-1,13,.,ASTPRGRGDTEAF
TRBJ1-4,TRBV7-8,13,.,ASSLKGRGVEKLF
TRBJ2-5,TRBV27,14,.,ASSRRASGGQETQY
TRBJ1-6,TRBV27,15,.,ASSAALFRDYHSPLH
TRBJ2-5,TRBV20-1,9,.,SADQRETQY
TRBJ1-5,TRBV16,10,.,ASSRQDQPQH
TRBJ1-5,TRBV6-5,13,.,ASSPTGGQNQPQH
TRBJ1-5,TRBV7-2,13,.,ASSHNSGGNQPQH
TRBJ1-2,TRBV7-8,12,.,ASSFRQNNYGYT
TRBJ1-1,TRBV5-1,11,.,ASSLNKNTEAF
TRBJ2-3,TRBV19,13,.,ASSTGQGRADTQY
TRBJ2-1,TRBV7-9,12,.,ASSTKGLYNEQF
.,TRBV18,12,.,ASSPRDSRYEQY
TRBJ1-1,TRBV28,13,.,ASSPRDRGSTEAF
TRBJ2-3,TRBV19,11,.,ASGSFGTDTQY
TRBJ1-5,TRBV25-1,11,.,ASSELIGQPQH
TRBJ1-1,TRBV4-3,14,.,ASSRGQGGTDTEAF
TRBJ1-1,TRBV5-1,11,.,ASSAMTDTEAF
TRBJ1-1,TRBV7-2,14,.,ASSLGQGALNTEAF
TRBJ2-1,TRBV7-3,14,.,ASSPLGGGAYNEQF
TRBJ1-5,TRBV7-2,12,few,ASCRQGEGQPQH
TRBJ1-1,TRBV2,11,.,ASSRGMNTEAF
TRBJ2-6,TRBV5-8,15,.,ASSLYLDTAGANVLT
TRBJ2-3,TRBV6-1,14,.,ASSARARGVTDTQY
TRBJ1-1,TRBV19,11,.,ASRGPGQGFAF